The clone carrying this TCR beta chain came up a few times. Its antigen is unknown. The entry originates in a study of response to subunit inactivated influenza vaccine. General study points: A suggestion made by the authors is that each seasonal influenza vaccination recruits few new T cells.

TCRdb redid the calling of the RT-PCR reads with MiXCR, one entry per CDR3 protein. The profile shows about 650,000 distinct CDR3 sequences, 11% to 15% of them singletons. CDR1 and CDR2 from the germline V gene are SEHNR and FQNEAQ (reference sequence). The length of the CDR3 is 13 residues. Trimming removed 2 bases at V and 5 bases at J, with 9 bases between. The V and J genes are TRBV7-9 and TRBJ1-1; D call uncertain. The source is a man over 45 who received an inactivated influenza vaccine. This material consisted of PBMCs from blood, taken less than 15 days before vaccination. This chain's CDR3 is CASSLSQWTEAFF. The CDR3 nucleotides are TGTGCCAGCAGCTTAAGTCAATGGACTGAAGCTTTCTTT.